This is a list of T cell receptor beta chains from one sample in a study of shared clonotypes between healthy human individuals. Here immunoSEQ multiplex PCR was the method, and the copy in TCRdb shows in-frame clones only, minus some. The data show over 95,000 clones, over 40% seen once. The sequencing input was PBMCs. All receptors derive from a woman in her thirties or forties in good health. Some clones in this sample may be carry-over from other donors' samples. Both conserved end residues are part of each CDR3. The D gene is left open where the match is weak. Size values are once, few and many counts, or a class for expanded clones, and some rows have none.

V gene,D gene,J gene,clone size,CDR3 protein,CDR3 DNA
TRBV7-8,TRBD1,TRBJ1-5,NA,CASSRTGTDNQPQHF,TGTGCCAGCAGCAGGACCGGGACAGACAATCAGCCCCAGCATTTT
TRBV2,NA,TRBJ1-5,few,CASSESYSNQPQHF,TGTGCCAGCAGTGAGTCATATAGCAATCAGCCCCAGCATTTT
TRBV10-1,TRBD2,TRBJ2-1,NA,CASSESRASGPEQFF,TGCGCCAGCAGTGAGTCGAGGGCTAGCGGGCCTGAGCAGTTCTTC
TRBV19,NA,TRBJ2-7,NA,CASSIGTGAYEQYF,TGTGCCAGTAGTATCGGAACTGGGGCATACGAGCAGTACTTC
TRBV28,NA,TRBJ1-1,many,CASSLRFDRFTEAFF,TGTGCCAGCAGTTTACGGTTCGACAGATTCACTGAAGCTTTCTTT
TRBV30,NA,TRBJ2-4,NA,CAWSTRTENIQYF,TGTGCCTGGAGTACCCGGACCGAAAACATTCAGTACTTC
TRBV5-1,TRBD2,TRBJ2-1,few,CASSFRLAGGPVRNEQFF,TGCGCCAGCAGCTTTCGACTAGCGGGAGGGCCAGTTCGCAATGAGCAGTTCTTC
TRBV18,NA,TRBJ2-1,NA,CASSPRARNRNEQFF,TGTGCCAGCTCACCACGAGCCAGAAACCGCAATGAGCAGTTCTTC
TRBV7-2,TRBD1,TRBJ2-7,NA,CASSPQGARSEQYF,TGTGCCAGCAGCCCGCAGGGGGCGCGTAGCGAGCAGTACTTC
TRBV30,NA,TRBJ1-4,few,CAWSRGTGGVEKLFF,TGTGCCTGGAGTAGAGGGACGGGGGGGGTAGAAAAACTGTTTTTT
TRBV7-8,NA,TRBJ2-1,NA,CASSATASDEQFF,TGTGCCAGCAGCGCCACCGCGTCGGATGAGCAGTTCTTC
TRBV7-3,TRBD2,TRBJ2-1,many,CASSLMREGRNEQFF,TGTGCCAGCAGCTTAATGCGGGAGGGCCGCAATGAGCAGTTCTTC
TRBV19,NA,TRBJ2-2,NA,CASIRNREAGELFF,TGTGCCAGTATCCGAAACAGGGAGGCCGGGGAGCTGTTTTTT
TRBV18,NA,TRBJ2-5,few,CASSPQEIQYF,TGTGCCAGCTCACCACAGGAGATCCAGTACTTC
TRBV4-1,NA,TRBJ2-7,NA,CASSRLAGGPYEQYF,TGCGCCAGCAGCCGTTTAGCCGGAGGGCCCTACGAGCAGTACTTC
TRBV25-1,NA,TRBJ2-2,NA,CASSQLPGPRGSGELFF,TGTGCCAGCAGTCAATTACCGGGACCCCGAGGTTCCGGGGAGCTGTTTTTT
TRBV15,NA,TRBJ1-5,NA,CATSGGLSNQPQHF,TGTGCCACCAGCGGGGGGTTGAGCAATCAGCCCCAGCATTTT